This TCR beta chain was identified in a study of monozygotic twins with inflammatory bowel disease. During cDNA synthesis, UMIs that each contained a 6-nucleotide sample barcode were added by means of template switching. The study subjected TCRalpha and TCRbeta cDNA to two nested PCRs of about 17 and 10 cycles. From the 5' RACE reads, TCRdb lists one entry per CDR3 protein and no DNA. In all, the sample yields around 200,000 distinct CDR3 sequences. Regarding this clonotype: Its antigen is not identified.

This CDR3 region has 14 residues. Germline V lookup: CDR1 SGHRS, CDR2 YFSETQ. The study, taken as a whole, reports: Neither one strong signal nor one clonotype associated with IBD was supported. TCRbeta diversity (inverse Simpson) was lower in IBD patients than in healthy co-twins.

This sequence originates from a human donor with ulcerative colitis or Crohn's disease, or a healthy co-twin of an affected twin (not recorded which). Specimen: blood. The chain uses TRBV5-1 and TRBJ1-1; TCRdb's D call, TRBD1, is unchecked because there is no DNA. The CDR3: CASRATGKNTEAFF.